The clone carrying this T cell receptor (beta chain) was counted a few times. Its antigen is undetermined. These data belong to a study of T-cell memory formation after mild COVID-19. Study at large: The TCR clusters were mostly specific to one donor.

A single record per CDR3 protein comes from TCRdb applying MiXCR to the 5' RACE reads. The repertoire includes about 560,000 distinct CDR3 sequences, approximately 18% of them detected once, and around 12% sits in the top ten. Study results and limitations: Some clones that responded turned up in pre-infection memory, which suggests that cross-reactive memory joined in.

The material sequenced was PBMCs or a T cell subset sorted from them (not recorded which). This receptor was taken from an adult woman who had mild COVID-19 (a few samples of this study predate the infection). Cell type and time point are not known.

The CDR3 is CASSPRDREHEQFF. CDR3 nucleotide sequence: TGTGCCAGCAGCCCCCGGGACAGAGAGCATGAGCAGTTCTTC. This chain links TRBV11-2 with TRBJ2-1; 7 nucleotides align to TRBD1. CDR3 length: 14 residues. In germline, CDR1 is SGHAT, CDR2 FQNNGV. Germline trimming cut 5 bases from V and 8 bases from J; bases unmatched to any gene: 9.